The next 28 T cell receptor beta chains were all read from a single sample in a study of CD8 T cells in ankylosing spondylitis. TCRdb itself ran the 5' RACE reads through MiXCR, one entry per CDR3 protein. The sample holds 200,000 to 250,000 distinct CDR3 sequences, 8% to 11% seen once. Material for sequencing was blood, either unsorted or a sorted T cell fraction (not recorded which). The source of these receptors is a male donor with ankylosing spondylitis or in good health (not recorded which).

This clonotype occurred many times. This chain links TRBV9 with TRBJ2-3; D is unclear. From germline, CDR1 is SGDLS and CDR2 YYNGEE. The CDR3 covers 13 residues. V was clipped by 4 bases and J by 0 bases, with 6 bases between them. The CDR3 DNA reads TGTGCCAGCAGCCAAGGTAGCACAGATACGCAGTATTTT. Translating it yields CASSQGSTDTQYF.

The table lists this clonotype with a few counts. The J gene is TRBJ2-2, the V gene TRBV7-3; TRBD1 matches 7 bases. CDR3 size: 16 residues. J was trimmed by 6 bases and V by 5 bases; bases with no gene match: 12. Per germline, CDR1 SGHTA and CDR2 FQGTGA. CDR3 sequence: CASSPSHRQGAGELFF. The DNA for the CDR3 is TGTGCCAGCAGCCCGAGCCATAGACAGGGAGCCGGGGAGCTGTTTTTT.

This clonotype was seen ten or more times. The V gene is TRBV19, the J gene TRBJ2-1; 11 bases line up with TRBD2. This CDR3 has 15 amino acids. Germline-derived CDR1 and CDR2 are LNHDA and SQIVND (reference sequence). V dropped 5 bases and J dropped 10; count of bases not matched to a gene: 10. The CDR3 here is CASSLNTRTSGEQFF. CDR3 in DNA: TGTGCCAGTAGTCTTAATACCCGGACTAGCGGGGAGCAGTTCTTC.

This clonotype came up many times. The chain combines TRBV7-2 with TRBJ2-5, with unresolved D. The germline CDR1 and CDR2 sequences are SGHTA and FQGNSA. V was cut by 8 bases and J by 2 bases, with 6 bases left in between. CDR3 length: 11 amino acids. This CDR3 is CASGTQETQYF. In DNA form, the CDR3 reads TGTGCCAGCGGCACTCAAGAGACCCAGTACTTC. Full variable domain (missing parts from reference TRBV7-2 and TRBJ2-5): GAGVSQSPSNKVTEKGKDVELRCDPISGHTALYWYRQSLGQGLEFLIYFQGNSAPDKSGLPSDRFSAERTGGSVSTLTIQRTQQEDSAVYLCASGTQETQYFGPGTRLLVL.

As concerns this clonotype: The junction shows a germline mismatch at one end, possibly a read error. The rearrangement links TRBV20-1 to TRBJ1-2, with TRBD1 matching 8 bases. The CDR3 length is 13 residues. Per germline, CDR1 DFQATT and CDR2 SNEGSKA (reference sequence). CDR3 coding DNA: TGCAGTGCAACTACTGGACAGGGCTATGGCGACACCTTC. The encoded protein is CSATTGQGYGDTF.

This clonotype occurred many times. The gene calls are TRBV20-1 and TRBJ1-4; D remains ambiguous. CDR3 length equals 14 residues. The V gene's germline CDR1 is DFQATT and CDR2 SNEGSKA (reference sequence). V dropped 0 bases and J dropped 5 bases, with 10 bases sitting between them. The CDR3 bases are TGCAGTGCTAGAGAGGGCGGACCCAATGAAAAACTGTTTTTT. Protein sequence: CSAREGGPNEKLFF.

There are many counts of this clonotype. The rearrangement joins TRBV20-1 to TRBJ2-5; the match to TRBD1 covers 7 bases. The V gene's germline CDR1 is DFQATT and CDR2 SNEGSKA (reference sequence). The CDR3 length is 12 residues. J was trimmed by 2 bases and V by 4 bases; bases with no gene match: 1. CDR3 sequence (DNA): TGCAGTGCTAACAGGGGACAAGAGACCCAGTACTTC. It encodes CSANRGQETQYF.

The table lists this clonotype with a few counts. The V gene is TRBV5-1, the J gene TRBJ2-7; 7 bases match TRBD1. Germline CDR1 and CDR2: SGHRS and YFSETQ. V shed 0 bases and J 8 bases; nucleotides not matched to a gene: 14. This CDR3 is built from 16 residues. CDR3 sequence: CASSLAGWGQPSKQYF. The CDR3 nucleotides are TGCGCCAGCAGCTTGGCCGGATGGGGACAGCCCTCCAAGCAGTACTTC. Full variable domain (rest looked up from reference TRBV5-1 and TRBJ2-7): KAGVTQTPRYLIKTRGQQVTLSCSPISGHRSVSWYQQTPGQGLQFLFEYFSETQRNKGNFPGRFSGRQFSNSRSEMNVSTLELGDSALYLCASSLAGWGQPSKQYFGPGTRLTVT.

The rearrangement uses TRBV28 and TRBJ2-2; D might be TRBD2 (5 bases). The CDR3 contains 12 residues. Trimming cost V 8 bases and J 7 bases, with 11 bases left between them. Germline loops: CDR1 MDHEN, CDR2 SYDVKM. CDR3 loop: CASYLRGGELFF. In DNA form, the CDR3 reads TGTGCCAGCTATTTACGGGGCGGGGAGCTGTTTTTT.

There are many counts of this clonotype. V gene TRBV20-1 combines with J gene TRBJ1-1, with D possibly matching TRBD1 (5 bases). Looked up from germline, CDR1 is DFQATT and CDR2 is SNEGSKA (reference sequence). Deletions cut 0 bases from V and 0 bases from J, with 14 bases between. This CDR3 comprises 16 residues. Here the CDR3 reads CSARDPGLGMNTEAFF. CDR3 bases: TGCAGTGCTAGAGATCCGGGACTGGGGATGAACACTGAAGCTTTCTTT.

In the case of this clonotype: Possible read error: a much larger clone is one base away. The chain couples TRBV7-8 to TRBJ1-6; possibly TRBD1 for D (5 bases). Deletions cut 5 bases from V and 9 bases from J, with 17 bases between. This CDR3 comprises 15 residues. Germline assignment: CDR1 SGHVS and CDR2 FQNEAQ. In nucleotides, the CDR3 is TGTGCCAGCAGCCGTGGGACGGCGGTGGGTTCACCCCTCCACTTT. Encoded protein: CASSRGTAVGSPLHF.

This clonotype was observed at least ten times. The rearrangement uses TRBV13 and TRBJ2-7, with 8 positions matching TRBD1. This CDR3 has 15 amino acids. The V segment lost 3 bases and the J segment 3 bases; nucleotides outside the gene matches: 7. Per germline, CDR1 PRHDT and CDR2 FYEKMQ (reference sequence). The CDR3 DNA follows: TGTGCCAGCAGCTTTCGGGCAGGGGGCCACTACGAGCAGTACTTC. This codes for CASSFRAGGHYEQYF.

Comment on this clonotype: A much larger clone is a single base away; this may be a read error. CDR3 protein: CASSDGQLYYGYTF. CDR3 coding DNA: TGTGCCAGCAGTGATGGACAGTTGTACTATGGCTACACCTTC. The rearrangement links TRBV28 to TRBJ1-2, with D possibly TRBD1 on 6 matching bases. The V gene lost 5 bases and the J gene lost 3 bases, with 13 bases spanning the gap. This CDR3 contains 14 residues. Germline values: CDR1 MDHEN, CDR2 SYDVKM.

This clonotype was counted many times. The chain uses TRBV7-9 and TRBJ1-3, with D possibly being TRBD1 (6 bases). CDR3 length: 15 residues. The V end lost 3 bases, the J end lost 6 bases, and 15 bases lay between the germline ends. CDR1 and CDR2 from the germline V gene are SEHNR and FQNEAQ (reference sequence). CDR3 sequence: CASSLWTAAANTIYF. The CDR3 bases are TGTGCCAGCAGCTTGTGGACAGCCGCGGCAAACACCATATATTTT.

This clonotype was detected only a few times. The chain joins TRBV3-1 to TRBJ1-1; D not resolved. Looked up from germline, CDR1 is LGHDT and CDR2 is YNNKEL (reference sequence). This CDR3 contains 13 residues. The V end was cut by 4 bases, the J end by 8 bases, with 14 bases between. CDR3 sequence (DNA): TGTGCCAGCAGCCGAGGACTCCTTGCCGAAGCTTTCTTT. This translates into CASSRGLLAEAFF.

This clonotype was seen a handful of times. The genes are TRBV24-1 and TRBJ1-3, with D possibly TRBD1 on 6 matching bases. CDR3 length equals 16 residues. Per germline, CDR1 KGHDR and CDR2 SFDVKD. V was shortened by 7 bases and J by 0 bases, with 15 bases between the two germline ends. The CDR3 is CATSRGGQNSGNTIYF. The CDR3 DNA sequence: TGTGCCACCAGCCGGGGCGGACAGAACTCTGGAAACACCATATATTTT.

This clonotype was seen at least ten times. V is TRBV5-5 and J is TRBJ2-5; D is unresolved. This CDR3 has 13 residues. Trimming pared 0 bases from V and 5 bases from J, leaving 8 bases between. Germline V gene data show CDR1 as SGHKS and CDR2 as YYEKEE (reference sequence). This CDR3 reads CASSLGAWETQYF. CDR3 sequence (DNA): TGTGCCAGCAGCTTGGGTGCATGGGAGACCCAGTACTTC.

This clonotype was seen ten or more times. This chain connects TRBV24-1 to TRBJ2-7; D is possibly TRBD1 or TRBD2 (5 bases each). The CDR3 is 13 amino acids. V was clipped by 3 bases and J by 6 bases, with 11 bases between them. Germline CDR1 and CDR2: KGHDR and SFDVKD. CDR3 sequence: CATSDRDVPEQYF. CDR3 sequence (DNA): TGTGCCACCAGTGATAGGGACGTCCCCGAGCAGTACTTC.

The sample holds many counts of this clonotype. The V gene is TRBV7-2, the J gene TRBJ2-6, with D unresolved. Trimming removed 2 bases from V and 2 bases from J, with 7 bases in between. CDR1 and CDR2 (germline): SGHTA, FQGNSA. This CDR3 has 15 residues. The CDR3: CASSLIGPGANVLTF. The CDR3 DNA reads TGTGCCAGCAGCTTAATAGGTCCTGGGGCCAACGTCCTGACTTTC.

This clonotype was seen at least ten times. The DNA for the CDR3 is TGTGCCAGCAGTCTCGGGACTAGCGGGGCAGATACGCAGTATTTT. Translation gives CASSLGTSGADTQYF. This chain joins TRBV12-3 or TRBV12-4 and TRBJ2-3, with 13 bases matching TRBD2. The CDR3 spans 15 residues. V shed 5 bases, J shed 4 bases, and the junction held 3 bases outside the gene matches.

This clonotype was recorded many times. The CDR3 reads CSVRGENTGELFF. CDR3 in DNA: TGCAGTGTAAGGGGAGAGAACACCGGGGAGCTGTTTTTT. The V gene is TRBV20-1, the J gene TRBJ2-2; D may match TRBD1 or TRBD2 (5 bases each). V lost 7 bases to trimming and J lost 1 base, with 10 bases between them. The CDR3 length is 13 residues. Per the germline V gene, CDR1 is DFQATT and CDR2 is SNEGSKA (reference sequence).

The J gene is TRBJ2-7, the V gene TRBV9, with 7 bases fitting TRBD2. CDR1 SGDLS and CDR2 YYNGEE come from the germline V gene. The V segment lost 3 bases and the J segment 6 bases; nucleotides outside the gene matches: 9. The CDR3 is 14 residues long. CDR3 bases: TGTGCCAGCAGCGCCCGACTAGCCTTATCCGAGCAGTACTTC. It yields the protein CASSARLALSEQYF.

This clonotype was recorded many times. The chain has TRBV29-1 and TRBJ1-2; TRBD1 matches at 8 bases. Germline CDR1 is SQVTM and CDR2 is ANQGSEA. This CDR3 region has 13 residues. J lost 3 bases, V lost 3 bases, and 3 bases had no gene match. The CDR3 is CSVDSGGDYGYTF. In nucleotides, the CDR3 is TGCAGCGTTGATTCAGGGGGCGACTATGGCTACACCTTC.

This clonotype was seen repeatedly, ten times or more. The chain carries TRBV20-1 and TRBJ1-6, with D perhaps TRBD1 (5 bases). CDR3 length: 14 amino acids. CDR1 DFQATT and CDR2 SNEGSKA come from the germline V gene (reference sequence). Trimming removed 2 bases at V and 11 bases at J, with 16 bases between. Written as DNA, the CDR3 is TGCAGTGCTAGACAGGACATCTCGGAGGCACCCCTCCACTTT. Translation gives CSARQDISEAPLHF.

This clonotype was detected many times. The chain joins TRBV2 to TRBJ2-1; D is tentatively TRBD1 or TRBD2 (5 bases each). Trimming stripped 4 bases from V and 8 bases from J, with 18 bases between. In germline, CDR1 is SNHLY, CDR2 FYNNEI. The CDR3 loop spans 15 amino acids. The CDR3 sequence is CASSGEQAPRDEQFF. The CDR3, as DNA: TGTGCCAGCAGTGGAGAACAGGCTCCGAGGGATGAGCAGTTCTTC. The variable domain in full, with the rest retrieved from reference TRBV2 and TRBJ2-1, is EPEVTQTPSHQVTQMGQEVILRCVPISNHLYFYWYRQILGQKVEFLVSFYNNEISEKSEIFDDQFSVERPDGSNFTLKIRSTKLEDSAMYFCASSGEQAPRDEQFFGPGTRLTVL.

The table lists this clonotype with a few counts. The CDR3 loop reads CASSPGTGTYNEQFF. CDR3 nucleotide sequence: TGTGCCAGCAGTCCCGGGACAGGGACCTACAATGAGCAGTTCTTC. The genes are TRBV12-3 or TRBV12-4 and TRBJ2-1, with TRBD1 matching over 9 bases. CDR3 length: 15 amino acids. V was pared by 5 bases and J by 2 bases, with 4 bases of the junction left unmatched.

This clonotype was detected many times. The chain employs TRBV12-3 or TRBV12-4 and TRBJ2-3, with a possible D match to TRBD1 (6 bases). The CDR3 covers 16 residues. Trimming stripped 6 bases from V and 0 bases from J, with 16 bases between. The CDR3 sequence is CASRPGTSSSTDTQYF. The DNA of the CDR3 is TGTGCCAGCAGACCCGGGACAAGCTCTAGCACAGATACGCAGTATTTT.

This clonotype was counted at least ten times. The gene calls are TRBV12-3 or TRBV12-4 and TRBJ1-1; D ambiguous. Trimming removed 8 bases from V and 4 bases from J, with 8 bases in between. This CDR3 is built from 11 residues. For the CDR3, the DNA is TGTGCCAGCGGTAAGGCCACTGAAGCTTTCTTT. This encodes CASGKATEAFF.